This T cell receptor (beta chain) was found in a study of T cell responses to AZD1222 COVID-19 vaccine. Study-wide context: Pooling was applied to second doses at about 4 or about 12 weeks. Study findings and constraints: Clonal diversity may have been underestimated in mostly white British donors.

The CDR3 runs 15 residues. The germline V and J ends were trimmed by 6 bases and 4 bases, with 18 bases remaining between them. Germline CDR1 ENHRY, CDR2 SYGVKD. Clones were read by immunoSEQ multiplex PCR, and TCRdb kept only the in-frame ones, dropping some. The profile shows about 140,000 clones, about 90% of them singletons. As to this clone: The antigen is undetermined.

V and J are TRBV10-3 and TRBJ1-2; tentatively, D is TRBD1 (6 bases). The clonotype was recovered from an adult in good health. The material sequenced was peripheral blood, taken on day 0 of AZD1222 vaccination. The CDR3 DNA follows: TGTGCCATCAGCCCAGGGGTAGAGACTATCTATGGCTACACCTTC. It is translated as CAISPGVETIYGYTF.